These 31 T cell receptor beta chains were sequenced from one sample in a study of beta chain features in type 1 diabetes. Expressed TCRB transcripts were sequenced because the entire RNA isolate underwent reverse transcription. Repertoires were generated with immunoSEQ multiplex PCR, while TCRdb's copy carries only in-frame clones and drops some. This sample has about 470,000 clones, with about 32% found just once. Sample: naive CD4+ T cells from blood. These TCRs come from a man between 18 and 29 years old in good health.

This clone was counted only a few times. The CDR3 spells CSVLTGVDEKLFF. For the CDR3, the DNA is TGCAGCGTTTTGACAGGGGTGGATGAAAAACTGTTTTTT. The chain joins TRBV29-1 to TRBJ1-4, with 8 bases matching TRBD1. J was trimmed by 6 bases and V by 5 bases; bases with no gene match: 5. Germline V gene sequence: CDR1 SQVTM, CDR2 ANQGSEA. This CDR3 has 13 residues. Looking up the rest from reference TRBV29-1 and TRBJ1-4 gives the full variable domain: SAVISQKPSRDICQRGTSLTIQCQVDSQVTMMFWYRQQPGQSLTLIATANQGSEATYESGFVIDKFPISRPNLTFSTLTVSNMSPEDSSIYLCSVLTGVDEKLFFGSGTQLSVL.

This clone was recorded many times. This chain connects TRBV28 to TRBJ2-6, with D unclear. This CDR3 region has 14 residues. CDR1 and CDR2 from the germline V gene are MDHEN and SYDVKM. Trimming shortened V by 8 bases and J by 4 bases, and 12 bases separated the two germline ends. The CDR3 region is CASGPGPGANVLTF. The CDR3 DNA reads TGTGCCAGCGGGCCTGGCCCCGGGGCCAACGTCCTGACTTTC. Supplemented by reference TRBV28 and TRBJ2-6, the full variable domain reads DVKVTQSSRYLVKRTGEKVFLECVQDMDHENMFWYRQDPGLGLRLIYFSYDVKMKEKGDIPEGYSVSREKKERFSLILESASTNQTSMYLCASGPGPGANVLTFGAGSRLTVL.

This chain connects TRBV28 to TRBJ2-7, with TRBD2 identical over 9 bases. The CDR3 consists of 14 residues. V was clipped by 3 bases and J by 3 bases; unmatched bases: 3. CDR1 and CDR2 (germline): MDHEN, SYDVKM. The DNA of the CDR3 is TGTGCCAGCAGTTTGACTAGCGGAATCTACGAGCAGTACTTC. Protein sequence: CASSLTSGIYEQYF.

This clone was counted between two and nine times. CDR3 DNA sequence: TGTGCCAGCAGCTTAGTTAGAAGGGAGCAGTTCTTC. Its protein product is CASSLVRREQFF. This sequence joins TRBV7-2 and TRBJ2-1; D unresolved. CDR1 and CDR2 (germline): SGHTA, FQGNSA. The CDR3 runs 12 residues. The germline V and J ends were trimmed by 1 base and 10 bases, with 8 bases remaining between them. Drawing the rest from reference TRBV7-2 and TRBJ2-1, the complete variable domain is GAGVSQSPSNKVTEKGKDVELRCDPISGHTALYWYRQSLGQGLEFLIYFQGNSAPDKSGLPSDRFSAERTGGSVSTLTIQRTQQEDSAVYLCASSLVRREQFFGPGTRLTVL.

This clone was detected a few times. CDR3 sequence reads: CASGVGSGKLFF. The DNA of the CDR3 is TGTGCCAGCGGTGTCGGTTCGGGAAAACTGTTTTTT. The chain links TRBV9 to TRBJ1-4; D gene uncertain. V lost 7 bases and J 10 bases, leaving 14 bases between the germline ends. CDR1 SGDLS and CDR2 YYNGEE come from the germline V gene. There are 12 residues in the CDR3.

The V and J genes are TRBV7-9 and TRBJ2-3, with 14 bases aligning to TRBD2. The V gene's germline CDR1 is SEHNR and CDR2 FQNEAQ (reference sequence). There are 16 residues in the CDR3. The ends lost 5 bases at V and 3 bases at J; junction bases unmatched: 4. The CDR3 spells CASSLTSGRATDTQYF. The CDR3 DNA sequence: TGTGCCAGCAGCCTGACTAGCGGGAGGGCTACAGATACGCAGTATTTT.

The CDR3 DNA reads TGCAGCGCTGATCCGGGACTAGCGGGAGCCCGTCGGTTCTTC. Its protein is CSADPGLAGARRFF. The chain links TRBV29-1 to TRBJ2-1; TRBD2 matches 14 bases. With V trimmed by 7 bases and J by 15 bases, 14 bases remained unmatched. Germline lookup yields CDR1 SQVTM and CDR2 ANQGSEA. The CDR3 is made up of 14 amino acids.

The V and J genes are TRBV4-1 and TRBJ2-2; 9 nucleotides match TRBD2. The CDR3 has 15 residues. The germline V gene has CDR1 MGHRA and CDR2 YSYEKL. V lost 3 bases and J lost 7; bases outside the gene matches: 6. The CDR3 region has the DNA TGCGCCAGCAGCCAGTGGACTAGCGTGGACGGGGAGCTGTTTTTT. This codes for CASSQWTSVDGELFF.

This clone was seen only a few times. The DNA of the CDR3 is TGTGCCAGCAGCGACCCTCGGCTAAGCTCTGGGGCCAACGTCCTGACTTTC. Its protein product is CASSDPRLSSGANVLTF. This sequence joins TRBV9 and TRBJ2-6; D ambiguous. V was pared by 3 bases and J by 0 bases, with 13 bases between. CDR1 and CDR2 (germline): SGDLS, YYNGEE. The CDR3 sequence is 17 residues long.

In its sample, this clone was seen a few times. J is TRBJ2-7 and V is TRBV19, with 8 bases that match TRBD1. Germline trimming cut 0 bases from V and 0 bases from J; bases unmatched to any gene: 4. This CDR3 contains 16 residues. CDR1 is LNHDA, CDR2 SQIVND, per germline (reference sequence). CDR3 DNA: TGTGCCAGTAGTATAGACCGTACAGGGGGCTCCTACGAGCAGTACTTC. Translated, it gives CASSIDRTGGSYEQYF.

J is TRBJ2-7 and V is TRBV30; a possible D gene is TRBD2 (5 bases). The CDR3 contains 12 residues. Germline CDR1 and CDR2: GTSNPN and SVGIG (reference sequence). V lost 0 bases to trimming and J lost 7 bases, with 10 bases between them. In nucleotides, the CDR3 is TGTGCCTGGAGTGTACGGCCGGGAGAGCAGTACTTC. As protein: CAWSVRPGEQYF.

The chain joins TRBV29-1 to TRBJ2-1; TRBD2 agrees at 8 bases. Germline assignment: CDR1 SQVTM and CDR2 ANQGSEA. With V trimmed by 7 bases and J by 0 bases, 5 bases remained unmatched. This CDR3 region has 14 residues. The CDR3 reads CSAPSGGSYNEQFF. CDR3 in DNA: TGCAGCGCACCCAGCGGGGGCTCCTACAATGAGCAGTTCTTC.

This chain links TRBV29-1 with TRBJ2-5; no clear D. The V gene's germline CDR1 is SQVTM and CDR2 ANQGSEA. Trimming removed 0 bases from V and 3 bases from J, with 23 bases in between. The CDR3 totals 18 residues. The chain's CDR3 is CSVEDKVKWHNPEETQYF. The DNA for the CDR3 is TGCAGCGTTGAAGATAAGGTTAAGTGGCATAATCCGGAAGAGACCCAGTACTTC.

This chain uses TRBV28 with TRBJ2-7; D is unclear. The V gene lost 2 bases and the J gene lost 3 bases, with 5 bases spanning the gap. The CDR3 loop spans 12 amino acids. Germline values: CDR1 MDHEN, CDR2 SYDVKM. The CDR3 here is CASSLKVYEQYF. The CDR3 nucleotides are TGTGCCAGCAGTTTAAAAGTCTACGAGCAGTACTTC. Drawing the rest from reference TRBV28 and TRBJ2-7, the complete variable domain is DVKVTQSSRYLVKRTGEKVFLECVQDMDHENMFWYRQDPGLGLRLIYFSYDVKMKEKGDIPEGYSVSREKKERFSLILESASTNQTSMYLCASSLKVYEQYFGPGTRLTVT.

With respect to this clone: Distinct nucleotide sequences in the sample also encode this CDR3. The genes are TRBV18 and TRBJ2-5; D gene unclear. Germline V gives CDR1 KGHSH, CDR2 LQKENI. The V and J ends lost 1 base and 3 bases respectively, with 0 bases between them. This CDR3 has 11 residues. DNA for the CDR3: TGTGCCAGCTCACCACAAGAGACCCAGTACTTC. Protein: CASSPQETQYF.

This clone was detected a few times. This rearrangement joins TRBV10-3 to TRBJ2-1; D call uncertain. Germline-derived CDR1 and CDR2 are ENHRY and SYGVKD. Trimming took 2 bases from V and 6 from J, leaving 11 bases between them. The CDR3 totals 14 residues. CDR3 sequence: CAISEVIVGNEQFF. The CDR3 DNA reads as TGTGCCATCAGTGAGGTGATAGTTGGCAATGAGCAGTTCTTC.

This clone has just a few counts. The genes are TRBV7-6 and TRBJ1-2; the match to TRBD1 covers 9 bases. CDR3 length: 14 residues. Germline trimming cut 5 bases from V and 4 bases from J; bases unmatched to any gene: 5. Germline CDR1 SGHVS, CDR2 FNYEAQ. The CDR3 reads CASSTGTGTYGYTF. Here the CDR3 DNA reads TGTGCCAGCAGCACCGGGACAGGGACCTATGGCTACACCTTC.

In this sample, this clone turned up a few times. This rearrangement joins TRBV6-5 to TRBJ1-2; D unresolved. The germline gives CDR1 MNHEY, CDR2 SVGAGI. This CDR3 has 13 amino acids. V was cut by 2 bases and J by 2 bases, with 6 bases left in between. CDR3 nucleotide sequence: TGTGCCAGCAGTTACGGGCGCAACTATGGCTACACCTTC. Its protein product is CASSYGRNYGYTF.

The CDR3 is CASSPGQKANEQFF. The DNA of the CDR3 is TGTGCCAGCTCCCCGGGACAGAAGGCAAATGAGCAGTTCTTC. J is TRBJ2-1 and V is TRBV18; 7 positions agree with TRBD1. Germline loops: CDR1 KGHSH, CDR2 LQKENI. With V trimmed by 6 bases and J by 7 bases, 9 bases remained unmatched. The CDR3 runs to 14 residues.

A few counts support this clone. The CDR3 loop reads CASSSTGTGELFF. Here the CDR3 DNA reads TGTGCCAGCAGCTCGACGGGGACCGGGGAGCTGTTTTTT. This chain links TRBV7-9 with TRBJ2-2, with D perhaps matching TRBD2 (5 bases). Per germline, CDR1 SEHNR and CDR2 FQNEAQ (reference sequence). The CDR3 has 13 residues. The V and J ends lost 4 bases and 5 bases respectively, with 8 bases between them. The variable domain in full, completed from reference TRBV7-9 and TRBJ2-2, reads DTGVSQNPRHKITKRGQNVTFRCDPISEHNRLYWYRQTLGQGPEFLTYFQNEAQLEKSRLLSDRFSAERPKGSFSTLEIQRTEQGDSAMYLCASSSTGTGELFFGEGSRLTVL.

The chain couples TRBV27 to TRBJ2-7; TRBD1 agrees at 7 bases. The CDR3 spans 14 residues. The germline gives CDR1 MNHEY, CDR2 SMNVEV (reference sequence). V lost 5 bases, J lost 3 bases, and 7 bases stayed unmatched. For the CDR3, the DNA is TGTGCCAGCAGTACAAGGACAGGTCGCTACGAGCAGTACTTC. This sequence encodes CASSTRTGRYEQYF.

The chain combines TRBV30 with TRBJ2-1, with 10 bases lining up with TRBD2. J was trimmed by 6 bases and V by 4 bases; bases with no gene match: 9. CDR1 and CDR2 from the germline V gene are GTSNPN and SVGIG (reference sequence). The CDR3 sequence is 15 residues long. CDR3 amino acids: CAWTSGSRVSNEQFF. For the CDR3, the DNA is TGTGCCTGGACTAGCGGGAGTCGGGTCTCCAATGAGCAGTTCTTC.

The chain combines TRBV7-2 with TRBJ1-5; D is uncertain. Between the trimmed V and J ends, which lost 5 bases and 0 bases, there was a span of 11 bases. The length of the CDR3 is 15 residues. The germline V gene has CDR1 SGHTA and CDR2 FQGNSA. The chain's CDR3 is CASSPGRYSNQPQHF. In DNA, the CDR3 is TGTGCCAGCAGCCCCGGGCGCTATAGCAATCAGCCCCAGCATTTT.

This clone has a handful of counts. The J gene is TRBJ2-3, the V gene TRBV2, with TRBD1 as a possible D gene (6 bases). The ends were cut back, 6 bases at V and 0 bases at J, with 16 bases in the middle. Germline lookup yields CDR1 SNHLY and CDR2 FYNNEI. CDR3 length: 16 residues. CDR3 sequence: CASRPDRPTSTDTQYF. The CDR3 bases are TGTGCCAGCAGACCAGACAGGCCCACTAGCACAGATACGCAGTATTTT.

The rearrangement links TRBV4-3 to TRBJ1-2; TRBD1 aligns across 11 bases. CDR3 length equals 15 residues. V trimming: 4 bases; J trimming: 3 bases; junction bases outside the gene matches: 4. Germline V CDR1 and CDR2: LGHNA, YSLEER. The CDR3 coding sequence is TGCGCCAGCAGCCCTGGACAGGGGGCTGACTATGGCTACACCTTC. Residues: CASSPGQGADYGYTF.

The V gene is TRBV29-1, the J gene TRBJ1-1; perhaps TRBD1 as D (5 bases). The V gene's germline CDR1 is SQVTM and CDR2 ANQGSEA. CDR3 length equals 13 residues. V lost 5 bases and J lost 1, with 11 bases in between. The CDR3 DNA follows: TGCAGCGTTCCCGGGACGGCGAACACTGAAGCTTTCTTT. It encodes CSVPGTANTEAFF.

The gene calls are TRBV27 and TRBJ2-3; 7 nucleotides match TRBD1. Germline lookup yields CDR1 MNHEY and CDR2 SMNVEV (reference sequence). The J segment lost 7 bases and the V segment lost 3 bases, leaving 10 bases of the junction unmatched. The CDR3 is 15 residues long. CDR3 residues: CASSLATGSYNTQYF. The CDR3, as DNA: TGTGCCAGCAGTTTGGCGACAGGGTCCTATAATACGCAGTATTTT.

The J gene is TRBJ2-1, the V gene TRBV7-2; TRBD2 agrees at 11 bases. The V segment lost 1 base and the J segment 9 bases; nucleotides outside the gene matches: 5. Germline CDR1 SGHTA, CDR2 FQGNSA. This CDR3 spans 15 amino acids. The CDR3 coding sequence is TGTGCCAGCAGCTTAGTCGGTAGCGGGAGGGTTGAGCAGTTCTTC. Translation gives CASSLVGSGRVEQFF.

V gene TRBV14 combines with J gene TRBJ1-2, with D uncertain. Looked up from germline, CDR1 is SGHDN and CDR2 is FVKESK. The CDR3 is 13 residues long. Trimming pared 4 bases from V and 6 bases from J, leaving 12 bases between. The CDR3 protein is CASSRQAVDGYTF. CDR3 sequence (DNA): TGTGCCAGCAGCCGGCAGGCGGTAGATGGCTACACCTTC.

This clone turned up a few times. The rearrangement joins TRBV5-1 to TRBJ2-2, with unresolved D. The CDR3 has 13 amino acids. V lost 0 bases to trimming and J lost 2 bases, with 2 bases between them. CDR1 SGHRS and CDR2 YFSETQ come from the germline V gene. CDR3 residues: CASSLDNTGELFF. The CDR3 nucleotides read TGCGCCAGCAGCTTGGATAACACCGGGGAGCTGTTTTTT.

This clone came up a few times. CDR3 protein: CASSLEHGQQYF. The CDR3 DNA sequence: TGTGCCAGCAGCTTAGAGCACGGACAGCAGTACTTC. The chain links TRBV7-9 to TRBJ2-7; D is unclear. The CDR3 is 12 amino acids. The V and J ends lost 1 base and 8 bases respectively, with 9 bases between them. Looked up from germline, CDR1 is SEHNR and CDR2 is FQNEAQ (reference sequence).